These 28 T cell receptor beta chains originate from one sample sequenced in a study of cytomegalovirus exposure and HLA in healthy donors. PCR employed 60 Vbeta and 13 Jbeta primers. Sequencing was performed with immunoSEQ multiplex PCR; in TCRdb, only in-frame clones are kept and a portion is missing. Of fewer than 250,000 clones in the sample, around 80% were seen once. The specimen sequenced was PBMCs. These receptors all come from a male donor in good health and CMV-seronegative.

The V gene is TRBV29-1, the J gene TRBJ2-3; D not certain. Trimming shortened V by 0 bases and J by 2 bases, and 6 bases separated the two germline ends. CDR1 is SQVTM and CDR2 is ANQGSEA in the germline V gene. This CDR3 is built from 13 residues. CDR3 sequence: CSVEDRFTDTQYF. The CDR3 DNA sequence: TGCAGCGTTGAAGACCGTTTCACAGATACGCAGTATTTT.

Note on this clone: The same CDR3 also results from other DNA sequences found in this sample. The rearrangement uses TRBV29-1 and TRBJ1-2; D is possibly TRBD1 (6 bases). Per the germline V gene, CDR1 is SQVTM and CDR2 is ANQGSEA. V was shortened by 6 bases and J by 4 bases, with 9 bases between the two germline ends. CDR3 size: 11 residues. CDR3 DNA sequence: TGCAGCGTAACAGGGCTCTATGGCTACACCTTC. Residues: CSVTGLYGYTF.

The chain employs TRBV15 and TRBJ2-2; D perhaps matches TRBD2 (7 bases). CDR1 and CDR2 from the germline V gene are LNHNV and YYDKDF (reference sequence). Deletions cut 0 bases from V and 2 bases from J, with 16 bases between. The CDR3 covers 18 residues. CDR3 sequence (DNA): TGTGCCACCAGCAGAGATGTGTCGGGGGGCGCCAACACCGGGGAGCTGTTTTTT. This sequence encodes CATSRDVSGGANTGELFF. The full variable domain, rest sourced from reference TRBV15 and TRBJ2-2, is DAMVIQNPRYQVTQFGKPVTLSCSQTLNHNVMYWYQQKSSQAPKLLFHYYDKDFNNEADTPDNFQSRRPNTSFCFLDIRSPGLGDTAMYLCATSRDVSGGANTGELFFGEGSRLTVL.

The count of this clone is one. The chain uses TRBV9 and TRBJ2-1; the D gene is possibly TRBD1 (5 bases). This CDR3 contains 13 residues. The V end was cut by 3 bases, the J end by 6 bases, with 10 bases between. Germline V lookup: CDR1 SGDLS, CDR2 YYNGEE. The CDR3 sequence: CASSAATGNEQFF. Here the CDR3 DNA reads TGTGCCAGCAGCGCTGCTACAGGCAATGAGCAGTTCTTC.

The CDR3 nucleotides are TGTGCCAGCAGCCCCGGGACAGGGCTTTCTGGGGAGCAGTACTTC. As protein: CASSPGTGLSGEQYF. The rearrangement joins TRBV5-8 to TRBJ2-7; 9 bases are shared with TRBD1. This CDR3 spans 15 amino acids. The germline V gene has CDR1 SGHTS and CDR2 YDEGEE. Losses at the gene ends were 4 bases for V and 7 bases for J; bases not matched to a gene: 12.

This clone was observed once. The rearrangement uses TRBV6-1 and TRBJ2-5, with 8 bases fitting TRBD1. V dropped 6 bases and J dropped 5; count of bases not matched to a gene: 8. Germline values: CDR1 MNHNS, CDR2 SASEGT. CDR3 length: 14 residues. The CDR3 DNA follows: TGTGCCAGCAGGCGACAGGGGCTTGGGGAGACCCAGTACTTC. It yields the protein CASRRQGLGETQYF.

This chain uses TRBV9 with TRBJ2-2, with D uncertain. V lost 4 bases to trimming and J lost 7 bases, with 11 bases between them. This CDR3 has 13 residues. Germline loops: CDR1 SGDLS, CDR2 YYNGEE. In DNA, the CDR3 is TGTGCCAGCAGCTTCGGTCCCCGCGGGGAGCTGTTTTTT. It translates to CASSFGPRGELFF.

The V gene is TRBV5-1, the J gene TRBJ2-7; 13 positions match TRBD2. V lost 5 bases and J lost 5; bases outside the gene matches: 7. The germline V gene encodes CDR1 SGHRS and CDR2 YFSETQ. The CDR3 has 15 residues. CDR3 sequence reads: CASRTSLAGGDEQYF. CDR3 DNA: TGCGCCAGCAGAACTTCACTAGCGGGAGGGGACGAGCAGTACTTC.

The CDR3 here is CASGDRGHNEQFF. CDR3 bases: TGCGCCAGCGGGGACAGGGGTCACAATGAGCAGTTCTTC. The rearrangement uses TRBV23-1 and TRBJ2-1; 10 nucleotides line up with TRBD1. TRBV23-1 is annotated as an ORF whose role is uncertain. Trimming took 8 bases from V and 5 from J; bases not matched to a gene: 3. This CDR3 region has 13 residues.

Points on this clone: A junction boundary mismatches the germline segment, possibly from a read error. CDR3 nucleotide sequence: TGTTCCAGCAGCTTAGCGCTCGACAGATACCAAGAGACCCAGTACTTC. Translating it yields CSSSLALDRYQETQYF. This chain uses TRBV7-9 with TRBJ2-5, with D possibly being TRBD1 or TRBD2 (5 bases each). CDR3 length: 16 residues. Germline V gives CDR1 SEHNR, CDR2 FQNEAQ (reference sequence).

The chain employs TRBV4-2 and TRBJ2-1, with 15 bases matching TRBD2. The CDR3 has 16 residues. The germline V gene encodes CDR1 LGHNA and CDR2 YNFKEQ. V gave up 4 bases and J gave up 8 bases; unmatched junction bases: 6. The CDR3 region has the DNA TGTGCCAGCAGCCTACGGACTAGCGGGAGGGGAGATGAGCAGTTCTTC. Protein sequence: CASSLRTSGRGDEQFF.

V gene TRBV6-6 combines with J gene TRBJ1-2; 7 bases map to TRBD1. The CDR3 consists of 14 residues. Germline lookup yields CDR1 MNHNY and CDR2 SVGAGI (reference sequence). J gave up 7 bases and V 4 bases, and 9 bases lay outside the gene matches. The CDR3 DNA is TGTGCCAGCAGTTCCCCCGACAGGGTGACTGGCTACACCTTC. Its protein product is CASSSPDRVTGYTF.

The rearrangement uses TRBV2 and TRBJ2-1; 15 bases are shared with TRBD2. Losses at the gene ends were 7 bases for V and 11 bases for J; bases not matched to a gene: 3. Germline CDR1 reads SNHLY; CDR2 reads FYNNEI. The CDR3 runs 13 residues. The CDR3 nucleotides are TGTGCCAGCAAGGGACTAGCGGGAGGCAAGCAGTTCTTC. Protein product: CASKGLAGGKQFF. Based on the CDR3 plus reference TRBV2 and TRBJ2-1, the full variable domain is EPEVTQTPSHQVTQMGQEVILRCVPISNHLYFYWYRQILGQKVEFLVSFYNNEISEKSEIFDDQFSVERPDGSNFTLKIRSTKLEDSAMYFCASKGLAGGKQFFGPGTRLTVL.

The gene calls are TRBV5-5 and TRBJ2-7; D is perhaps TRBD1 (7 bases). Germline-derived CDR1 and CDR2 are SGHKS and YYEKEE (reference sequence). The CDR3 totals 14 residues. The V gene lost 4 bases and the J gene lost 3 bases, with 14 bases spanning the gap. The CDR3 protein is CASSVLRDSYEQYF. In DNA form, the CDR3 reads TGTGCCAGCAGCGTCCTGCGGGACAGCTACGAGCAGTACTTC.

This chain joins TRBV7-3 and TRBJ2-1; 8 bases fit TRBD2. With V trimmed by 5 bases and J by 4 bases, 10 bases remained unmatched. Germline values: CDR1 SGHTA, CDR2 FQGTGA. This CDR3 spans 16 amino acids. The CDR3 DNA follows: TGTGCCAGCAGCGCCCATACTAGCGGACTTTACAATGAGCAGTTCTTC. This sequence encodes CASSAHTSGLYNEQFF.

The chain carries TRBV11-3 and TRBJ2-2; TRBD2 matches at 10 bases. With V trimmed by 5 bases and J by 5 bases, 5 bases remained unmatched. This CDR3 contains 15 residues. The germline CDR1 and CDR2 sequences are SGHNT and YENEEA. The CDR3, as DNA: TGTGCCAGCAGCCCCCTAGCGGGAGATACCGGGGAGCTGTTTTTT. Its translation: CASSPLAGDTGELFF.

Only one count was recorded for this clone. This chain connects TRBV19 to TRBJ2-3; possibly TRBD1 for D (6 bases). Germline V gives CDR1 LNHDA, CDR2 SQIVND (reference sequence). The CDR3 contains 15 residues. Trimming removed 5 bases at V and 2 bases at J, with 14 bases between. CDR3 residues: CASSEDSIPTDTQYF. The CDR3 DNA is TGTGCCAGTAGTGAGGACAGCATACCCACAGATACGCAGTATTTT.

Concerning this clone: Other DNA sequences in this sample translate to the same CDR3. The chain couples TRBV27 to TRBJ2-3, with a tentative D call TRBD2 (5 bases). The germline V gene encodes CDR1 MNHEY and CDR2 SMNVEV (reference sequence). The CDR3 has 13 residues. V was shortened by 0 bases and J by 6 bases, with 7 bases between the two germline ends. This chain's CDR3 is CASSLSSGDTQYF. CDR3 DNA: TGTGCCAGCAGTTTATCCTCGGGGGATACGCAGTATTTT.

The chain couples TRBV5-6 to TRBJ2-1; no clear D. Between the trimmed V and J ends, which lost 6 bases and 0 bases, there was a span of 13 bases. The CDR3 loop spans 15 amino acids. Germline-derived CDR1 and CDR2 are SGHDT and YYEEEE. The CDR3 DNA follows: TGTGCCAGCATTAATCGGTGGAGCTCCTACAATGAGCAGTTCTTC. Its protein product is CASINRWSSYNEQFF.

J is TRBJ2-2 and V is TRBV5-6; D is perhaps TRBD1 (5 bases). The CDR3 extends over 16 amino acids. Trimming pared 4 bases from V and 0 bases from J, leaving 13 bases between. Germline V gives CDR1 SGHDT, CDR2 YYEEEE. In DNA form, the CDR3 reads TGTGCCAGCAGCCCGGACATGACTTCGAACACCGGGGAGCTGTTTTTT. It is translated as CASSPDMTSNTGELFF.

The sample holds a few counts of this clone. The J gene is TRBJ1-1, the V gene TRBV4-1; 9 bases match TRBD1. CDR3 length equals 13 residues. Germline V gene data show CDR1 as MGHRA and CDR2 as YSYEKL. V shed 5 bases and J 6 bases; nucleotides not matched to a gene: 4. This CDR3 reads CASSRQGVSEAFF. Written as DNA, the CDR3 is TGCGCCAGCAGCAGACAGGGGGTCTCTGAAGCTTTCTTT.

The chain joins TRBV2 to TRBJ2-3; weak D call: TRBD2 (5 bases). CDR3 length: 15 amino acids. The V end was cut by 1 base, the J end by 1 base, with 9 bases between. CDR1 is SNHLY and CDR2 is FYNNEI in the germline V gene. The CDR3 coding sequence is TGTGCCAGCAGTGAAGGGTGGACTGGCACAGATACGCAGTATTTT. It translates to CASSEGWTGTDTQYF.

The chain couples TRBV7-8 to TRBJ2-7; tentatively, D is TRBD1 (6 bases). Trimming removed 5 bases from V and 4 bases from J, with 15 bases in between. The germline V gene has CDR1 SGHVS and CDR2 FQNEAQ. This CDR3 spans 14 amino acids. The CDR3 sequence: CASSGTMGAYEQYF. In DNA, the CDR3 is TGTGCCAGCAGCGGTACCATGGGGGCGTACGAGCAGTACTTC.

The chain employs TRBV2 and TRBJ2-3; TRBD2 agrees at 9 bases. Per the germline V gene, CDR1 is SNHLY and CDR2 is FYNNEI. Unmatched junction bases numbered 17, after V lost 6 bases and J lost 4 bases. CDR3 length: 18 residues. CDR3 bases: TGTGCCAGCAGGGTCTGGCTACATGCGGGAGGGGGTTCAGATACGCAGTATTTT. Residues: CASRVWLHAGGGSDTQYF.

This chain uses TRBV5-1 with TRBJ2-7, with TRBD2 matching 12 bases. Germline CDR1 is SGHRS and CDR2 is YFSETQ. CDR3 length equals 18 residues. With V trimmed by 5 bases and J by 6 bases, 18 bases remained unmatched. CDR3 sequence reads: CASSPEGWLAGGLSEQYF. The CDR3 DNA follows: TGCGCCAGCAGTCCAGAAGGGTGGCTAGCGGGAGGGCTAAGCGAGCAGTACTTC.

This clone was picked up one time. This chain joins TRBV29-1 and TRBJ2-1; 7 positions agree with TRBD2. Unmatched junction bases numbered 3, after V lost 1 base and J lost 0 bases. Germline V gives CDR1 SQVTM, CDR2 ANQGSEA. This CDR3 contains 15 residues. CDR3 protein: CSVEVRGSSYNEQFF. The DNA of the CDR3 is TGCAGCGTTGAAGTCCGCGGGAGCTCCTACAATGAGCAGTTCTTC.

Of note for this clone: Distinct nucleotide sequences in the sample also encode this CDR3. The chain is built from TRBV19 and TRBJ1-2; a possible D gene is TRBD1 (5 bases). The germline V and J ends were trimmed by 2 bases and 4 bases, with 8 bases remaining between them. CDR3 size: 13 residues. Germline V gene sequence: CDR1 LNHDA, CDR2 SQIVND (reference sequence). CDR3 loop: CASSIKTGYGYTF. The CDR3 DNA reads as TGTGCCAGTAGTATAAAAACAGGCTATGGCTACACCTTC.

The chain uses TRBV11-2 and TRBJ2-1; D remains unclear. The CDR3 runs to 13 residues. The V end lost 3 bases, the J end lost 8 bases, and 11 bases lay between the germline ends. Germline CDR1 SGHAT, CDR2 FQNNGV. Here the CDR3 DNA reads TGTGCCAGCAGCTTCTACCGCACCGATGAGCAGTTCTTC. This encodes CASSFYRTDEQFF.